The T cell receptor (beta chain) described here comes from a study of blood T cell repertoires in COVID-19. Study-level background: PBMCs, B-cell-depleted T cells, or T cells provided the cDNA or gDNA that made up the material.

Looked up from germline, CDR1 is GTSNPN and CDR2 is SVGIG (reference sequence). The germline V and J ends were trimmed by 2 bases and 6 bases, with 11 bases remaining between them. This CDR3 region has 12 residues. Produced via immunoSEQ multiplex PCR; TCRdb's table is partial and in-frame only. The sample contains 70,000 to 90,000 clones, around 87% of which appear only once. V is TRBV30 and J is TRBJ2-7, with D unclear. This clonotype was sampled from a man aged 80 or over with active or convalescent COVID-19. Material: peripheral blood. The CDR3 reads CAWSRVSGEQYV. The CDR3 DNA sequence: TGTGCCTGGAGTCGAGTGTCAGGCGAGCAGTACGTC.